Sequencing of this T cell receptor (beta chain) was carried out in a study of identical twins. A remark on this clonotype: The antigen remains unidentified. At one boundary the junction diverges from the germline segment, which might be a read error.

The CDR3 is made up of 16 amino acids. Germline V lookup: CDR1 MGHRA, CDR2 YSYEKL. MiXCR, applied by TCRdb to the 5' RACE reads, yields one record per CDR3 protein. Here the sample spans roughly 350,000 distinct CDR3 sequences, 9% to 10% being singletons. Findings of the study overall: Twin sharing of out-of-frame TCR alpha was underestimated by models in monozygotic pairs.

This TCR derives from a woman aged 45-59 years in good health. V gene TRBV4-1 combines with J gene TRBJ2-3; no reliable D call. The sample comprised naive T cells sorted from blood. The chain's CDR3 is CASSKDLSNPTDTQYF. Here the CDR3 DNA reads TGCGCCAGCAGCAAAGATCTGTCGAATCCCACAGATACGCAGTATTTT.